This T cell receptor (beta chain) emerged from a study of cytomegalovirus exposure and HLA in healthy donors (dated by TCRdb to 2015 to 2018). Regarding the complete study: In an earlier analysis of around 540 of the donors, 250 to 300 Gb of sequence data and 100 million or so unique TCR beta sequences from 180 million or so T cells were reported. Roughly 300 gigabases of sequencing data and roughly 90 million unique TCR sequences were included in an early release covering about 620 HLA-typed donors. The genetic ancestry cluster associated with self-reported Caucasian donors included over 80% of the approximately 430 genotyped donors. The study aimed to test whether cataloging public T cell receptors could reveal signatures of past pathogen exposure. The T cell repertoires of 666 subjects were profiled by immunosequencing and related to cytomegalovirus serostatus. Along with the roughly 670-subject first cohort, a separate validation cohort of over 90 different subjects was used. To predict cytomegalovirus infection status, the study combined high-throughput TCR immunosequencing, statistical association of individual TCRs with disease status, and machine learning. In a later analysis, previously published TCR beta repertoires from 600 to 850 donors were re-analyzed and high-resolution HLA genotyping was added so that TCR occurrence patterns could be studied. The later analysis used no new phenotypic data to find candidate immune exposures, relying instead on TCR beta sequences and their occurrence across donors. To decide whether each TCR beta V gene segment behaved as functional or pseudogenic, an earlier analysis of several hundred of the donors relied on high-throughput TCR beta sequencing. Donor age, sex, ethnicity and CMV serostatus were compiled alongside the repertoire data. Genome-wide SNP genotypes for about 55% of the 666 donors were used in a later genetic analysis, which treated that subset as a discovery cohort. Every discovery cohort repertoire had been produced on one sequencing platform. HLA typing included class I and class II loci at four-digit resolution. The number of typed donors differed by locus: roughly 629-640 for A, B, C, DRB1 and DQB1; 522 for DQA1; some 590 for DPA1; and about 450 for DPB1. A handful of DR-DQ haplotypes were handled as single units for association and clustering because linkage in the cohort was strong. Among roughly 400 genotyped donors of the cohort, an average of approximately 240,000 unique TCR beta nucleotide sequences was sequenced per donor, of which about 19% were non-productive.

The paper's findings and limits, for the study overall: In a later genetic analysis, fewer N-insertions in productive TCRs were reported among donors in an Asian-associated ancestry cluster than the roughly 700-donor mean. Compared with equally common non-associated chains, HLA-associated TCR beta chains in a later analysis were more clonally expanded and had lower generation probabilities. In a later analysis, TCR association rates were found to vary across HLA loci, with the most associated TCRs seen for DRB1 alleles and the fewest for HLA-C alleles. V-gene and J-gene trimming of TCR beta chains was associated with a missense DCLRE1C variant in a later genetic analysis, and the association was replicated in an independent cohort. Correlated functional status among segregating V segments might reflect linkage disequilibrium, but an unknown experimental factor could not be ruled out. Most TCR sequences were seen in very few donors, while some public TCRs were found in many individuals. In this cohort, only TCR beta chains were sequenced, and detectable features were limited by the absence of alpha or paired-chain data. A later analysis reported that several top co-occurrence clusters appeared linked to parvovirus B19, influenza, CMV and Epstein-Barr virus. A few of the identified cytomegalovirus-associated TCR beta chains were confirmed in vitro to be specific for cytomegalovirus antigens. The authors suggested that the approach could potentially be extended to other disease states and immunological phenotypes. For the cohort, immune exposure information was limited to CMV serostatus. At a false discovery rate of 0.05, a later analysis linked about 16,000 TCR beta sequences to specific HLA alleles. When HLA alleles, especially DR and DQ, strongly co-occurred, TCR associations were difficult to assign to individual alleles. In an earlier analysis of about 540 of the donors, most TCR beta V segments were observed in productive rearrangements about 87% or about 30% of the time, broadly matching IMGT annotations. The study listed over 150 TCR beta chains as associated with cytomegalovirus. The sequencing pipeline was judged likely to have produced a cluster of highly shared sequence variants as a technical artifact. A further reported finding was that TCR beta sequences accurately predicted the HLA-A and HLA-B alleles for most subjects in the first cohort. Because some donors lacked HLA typing at each locus, the association tests relied only on the typed subset. In a later analysis, most CMV-associated TCR beta chains were found to appear HLA-restricted, with HLA associations seemingly driven largely by CMV exposure. The classifier was reported to diagnose cytomegalovirus status with high specificity and sensitivity in both the original and validation cohorts. The presence/absence analyses assumed that sequencing depth was roughly uniform across donors, and that assumption may not be true. Because counts were too low, seventeen rarely observed V segments, including chromosome 9 orphons, were excluded from the earlier analysis of about 500 of the donors.

Preparation of the library involved the immunoSEQ multiplex PCR assay. For the multiplex PCR, a mixture combining 60 forward primers for TCR Vbeta segments and 13 reverse primers for TCR Jbeta segments was used. The CDR3 region of rearranged TCR beta genes was amplified from genomic DNA by a multiplex PCR assay. The amplified TCR beta libraries were sequenced on the Illumina HiSeq System as 87-base-pair reads. In the paper's pipeline: Across the roughly 600 repertoires, a later analysis counted roughly 77 million unique TCR beta chains, roughly 11 million of which were shared by at least two donors. Raw reads were error-corrected and collapsed into unique sequences by a nearest-neighbor algorithm in which closely related sequences were merged to remove PCR and sequencing errors. CDR3 sequences were aligned to IMGT reference sequences to assign V, D and J gene segments. For a sequence to be retained, at least a six-nucleotide match to both a V gene segment and a J gene segment was required. A rearrangement counted as productive if the CDR3 had no stop codons and remained in frame with V and J, and every other rearrangement counted as non-productive. Following IMGT convention, CDR3 was defined as the stretch from the second conserved V-encoded cysteine up to the conserved J-encoded phenylalanine. The earlier analysis of about 560 of the donors excluded any sequence lacking an unambiguous match to a single V gene segment. An earlier analysis of fewer than 750 of the donors called V segments functional above 56.7% productive rearrangements and segregating when the between-donor standard deviation exceeded 5%. A statistical classification framework was built for diagnosing cytomegalovirus status from the catalog of TCR beta chain sequences. In a later analysis, V and J genes were assigned by comparing TCR nucleotide sequences against IMGT/GENE-DB human TR gene sequences. A later analysis assigned CDR3 sequences and most-parsimonious VDJ recombination scenarios with the TCRdist pipeline. In a later analysis, each TCR beta chain was defined by its CDR3 amino acid sequence together with its V-gene family, and reads lacking a unique V-gene family were excluded. As a way to deal with suspected cross-contamination and a sequencing artifact, a later analysis dropped 500 to 700 nucleotide sequences that were highly shared and had low generation probability. For each public chain, a later analysis derived a clonal expansion index from normalized ranks of inferred template counts within each repertoire. In a later analysis, generation probabilities were computed using a VDJ recombination model fitted to out-of-frame rearrangements, and the results were checked against IGoR. A later analysis scored TCR-TCR, TCR-HLA and TCR-CMV co-occurrence with hypergeometric tests, applying a repertoire-size bias correction to TCR pairs. To estimate false discovery rates, a later analysis permuted the HLA or CMV assignments 20 times. In a later analysis, co-occurring TCRs were grouped using DBSCAN, with TCRdist sequence similarity added in when clustering inside HLA-allele-positive subsets. Co-occurrence clustering excluded repertoires with fewer than 30,000 or more than 120,000 public chains, plus five with anomalous nucleotide sharing. This is the immuneACCESS table as TCRdb keeps it, with only in-frame sequences that have V and J called. A part of the clones is gone; compared with another copy, unresolved V genes explain less than half, and the rest is unexplained. V, J and clone size are those of that table, while D and trimming were read from the DNA. Here the sample has 150,000 to 200,000 clones; around 84% occur a single time. Of the sample, roughly 1.7% falls within the top ten clones.

This clone was observed once. Its antigen remains undetermined. Per-base quality was not reported, and no clone a single base away is much larger than it. In the same sample, other DNA sequences code for this CDR3. The cohort consisted of hundreds of healthy bone marrow donors. Cohort members were all nominally healthy when sampled, although unrecorded immune exposures were likely present. The donor was CMV seronegative and belonged to the group of 352 seronegative cohort members. A peripheral blood sample was collected from each donor, and TCR beta sequencing was performed on peripheral blood mononuclear cells. The Qiagen DNeasy Blood Extraction Kit was used to extract genomic DNA from the blood cell samples. The sequence came from a woman between 18 and 29 years old in good health and CMV-seronegative. The specimen was PBMCs.

The CDR3 amino acid sequence is: CASSYRDRGTEAFF. The DNA sequence is given as TGCGCCAGCAGCTACCGGGACAGGGGGACTGAAGCTTTCTTT. This sequence uses TRBV5-1 and TRBJ1-1; TRBD1 matches 11 bases in the middle. The CDR3 sequence holds 14 residues, the cysteine and phenylalanine included. Left in the record is the CDR3 DNA by itself, 42 bases read in frame from the first base. The CDR1 and CDR2 encoded by the germline V gene are SGHRS and YFSETQ. Germline trimming amounts to 3 bases on V and 5 bases on J, with 3 as the count of junction bases outside the gene matches.